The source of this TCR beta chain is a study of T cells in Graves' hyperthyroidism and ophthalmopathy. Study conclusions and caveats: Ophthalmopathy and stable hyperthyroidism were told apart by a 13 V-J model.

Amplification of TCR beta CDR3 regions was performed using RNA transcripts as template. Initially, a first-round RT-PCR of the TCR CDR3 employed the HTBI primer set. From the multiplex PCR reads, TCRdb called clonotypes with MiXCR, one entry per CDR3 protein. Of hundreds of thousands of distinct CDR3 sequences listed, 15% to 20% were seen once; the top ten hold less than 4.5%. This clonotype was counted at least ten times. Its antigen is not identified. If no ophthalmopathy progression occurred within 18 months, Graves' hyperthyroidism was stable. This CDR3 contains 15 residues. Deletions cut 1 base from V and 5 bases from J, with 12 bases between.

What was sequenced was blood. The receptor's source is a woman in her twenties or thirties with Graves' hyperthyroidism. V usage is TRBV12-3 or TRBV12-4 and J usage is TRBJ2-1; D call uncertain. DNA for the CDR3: TGTGCCAGCAGTTTAGACCCTCGGCCACACAATGAGCAGTTCTTC. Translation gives CASSLDPRPHNEQFF.